These T cell receptor beta chains were read from a single sample in a study of blood T cell repertoires in COVID-19. Sequencing was performed with immunoSEQ multiplex PCR; in TCRdb, only in-frame clones are kept and a portion is missing. Found here are 210,000 or so clones, around 79% of them singletons; the top ten hold less than 15%. The sample consisted of peripheral blood. The source is a man aged 45-65 years who had recovered from COVID-19. CDR3s include the opening cysteine and the closing phenylalanine or tryptophan. A D gene is named only where the DNA matches it firmly. Rows give clone size only sometimes, using once, few, many, or a class for an expanded clone.

>.|TRBV3-1/TRBV3-2|TRBJ2-3|.
TGTGCCAGCAGCCAAGTCCGGGCAGGGGCAGATACGCAGTATTTT
CASSQVRAGADTQYF
>TRBD1|TRBV18|TRBJ1-3|.
TGTGCCAGCTCTACAGGGGTTGGAAACACCATATATTTT
CASSTGVGNTIYF
>TRBD1|TRBV12-5|TRBJ1-2|few
TGTGCTAGTGCCCGGGACAGGGCGAACTATGGTGGCTACACCTTC
CASARDRANYGGYTF
>TRBD1|TRBV10-2|TRBJ2-5|many
TGCGCCAGCAGGGCTCAGGGGGCGGGGGAGACCCAGTACTTC
CASRAQGAGETQYF
>TRBD1|TRBV9|TRBJ1-4|few
TGTGCCAGCAGCGTAGGTCAGGGGGCGAAAAAACTGTTTTTT
CASSVGQGAKKLFF
>.|TRBV7-2|TRBJ1-4|.
TGTGCCAGCAGCCGCGGGACGGCTGAAAAACTGTTTTTT
CASSRGTAEKLFF
>.|TRBV6-2/TRBV6-3|TRBJ1-1|once
TGTGCCAGCAGTTACTCGACACGAGTTGAAGCTTTCTTT
CASSYSTRVEAFF
>.|TRBV30|TRBJ1-1|once
TGTGCCTGGGCTCCCCTGGGAGGGAACACTGAAGCTTTCTTT
CAWAPLGGNTEAFF
>.|TRBV5-4|TRBJ2-1|.
TGTGCCAGCAGCTCCCTCCAGGGGAGGGACTCCTACAATGAGCAGTTCTTC
CASSSLQGRDSYNEQFF
>.|TRBV11-2|TRBJ2-7|.
TGTGCCAGCAGCTTGCGCCAGGTCGGCGAGCAGTACTTC
CASSLRQVGEQYF
>.|TRBV6-1|TRBJ1-3|.
TGTGCCAGCAGTGATAGAGGCCTCTCTGGAAACACCATATATTTT
CASSDRGLSGNTIYF
>.|TRBV10-1|TRBJ2-3|.
TGCGCCAGCAGTCGCAGGGGACGCACAGATACGCAGTATTTT
CASSRRGRTDTQYF
>TRBD2|TRBV7-8|TRBJ2-7|.
TGTGCCAGCAGCCTTGGGACTAGCGGGATCTACGAGCAGTACTTC
CASSLGTSGIYEQYF
>.|TRBV11-2|TRBJ2-3|.
TGTGCCAGCAGCTTAGAGCCCCCTGATATACGCGGCCGCACAGATACGCAGTATTTT
CASSLEPPDIRGRTDTQYF
>TRBD2|TRBV10-3|TRBJ2-7|.
TGTGCCACAAAGGGAGCGGGAGGGCGGTACGGGCAGTACTTC
CATKGAGGRYGQYF
>.|TRBV7-2|TRBJ2-7|once
TGTGCCAGCAGCTTAATGTCAGTCGGGGACGAGCAGTACTTC
CASSLMSVGDEQYF
>TRBD2|TRBV7-9|TRBJ2-3|.
TGTGCCAGCAGCTTAGGGACTAGCGTTAGCACAGATACGCAGTATTTT
CASSLGTSVSTDTQYF
>.|TRBV7-2|TRBJ2-7|.
TGTGCCAGCAGCTCCCGACTAGTCTCCTACGAGCAGTACTTC
CASSSRLVSYEQYF
>TRBD1|TRBV19|TRBJ1-5|.
TGTGCCAGTAGTATAGTCCCGGGACAGCGATATAGCAATCAGCCCCAGCATTTT
CASSIVPGQRYSNQPQHF
>.|TRBV20-1|TRBJ2-3|.
TGCAGTGCTAGTTCTAGCTCTGGCACAGATACGCAGTATTTT
CSASSSSGTDTQYF
>TRBD2|TRBV7-2|TRBJ2-1|.
TGTGCCAGCAGCTTAGTGGGGACTAGCGGAGCCTCCTACAATGAGCAGTTCTTC
CASSLVGTSGASYNEQFF
>.|TRBV19|TRBJ2-6|.
TGTGCCAGTAGTATCGGACTACCAAGATCCTCTGGGGCCAACGTCCTGACTTTC
CASSIGLPRSSGANVLTF
>TRBD2|TRBV7-3|TRBJ2-7|.
TGTGCCAGCAGCTTAGCTAGCGGGAGTGTCGAGCAGTACTTC
CASSLASGSVEQYF
>TRBD1|TRBV5-1|TRBJ1-2|.
TGCGCCAGCAGCTTGGGGGACAGGGACTATGGCTACACCTTC
CASSLGDRDYGYTF
>.|TRBV4-1|TRBJ2-7|.
TGCGCCAGCAGCCAAGGTATCGAGCAGTACTTC
CASSQGIEQYF
>TRBD2|TRBV9|TRBJ2-7|.
TGTGCCAGCAGCGTAGTTGGGACTAGCGACGAGCAGTACTTC
CASSVVGTSDEQYF
>TRBD2|TRBV5-4|TRBJ2-3|many
TGTGCCAGCAGCAAAGGACTAGCGGAGGGCACAGATACGCAGTATTTT
CASSKGLAEGTDTQYF
>TRBD1|TRBV6-2/TRBV6-3|TRBJ2-6|.
TGTGCCAGCAGTACCGGCAGGGGGTCCTCTGGGGCCAACGTCCTGACTTTC
CASSTGRGSSGANVLTF
>TRBD1|TRBV28|TRBJ1-2|.
TGTGCCAGCACCCAACCCGGGACAGGCCCTAACTATGGCTACACCTTC
CASTQPGTGPNYGYTF
>.|TRBV15|TRBJ1-4|.
TGTGCCACCAGCAGAGTACGGTCCGCAACTAATGAAAAACTGTTTTTT
CATSRVRSATNEKLFF
>.|TRBV2|TRBJ2-1|once
TGTGCCAGCAGTGAGTGGAGCGCCTCCTACAATGAGCAGTTCTTC
CASSEWSASYNEQFF
>.|TRBV12-3/TRBV12-4|TRBJ1-1|.
TGTGCCAGCAGTTTACAACAGGGTTCTGAAGCTTTCTTT
CASSLQQGSEAFF
>TRBD2|TRBV15|TRBJ2-7|.
TGTGCCACCAGCAGAGGGGCGGGAGTGTCCTACGAGCAGTACTTC
CATSRGAGVSYEQYF
>TRBD1|TRBV7-9|TRBJ1-6|.
TGTGCCAGCACGGACAGGAGTAATTCACCCCTCCACTTT
CASTDRSNSPLHF
>.|TRBV5-1|TRBJ1-2|once
TGCGCCAGCAGCTTGGACGGCAGGGAGGGCTATGGCTACACCTTC
CASSLDGREGYGYTF
>.|TRBV7-3|TRBJ2-1|.
TGTGCCAGCAGCTTAATCTCAGGGGCGAATGAGCAGTTCTTC
CASSLISGANEQFF
>.|TRBV9|TRBJ1-6|once
TGTGCCAGCAGCGTGACCGACAGGATAGTGACATCACCCCTCCACTTT
CASSVTDRIVTSPLHF